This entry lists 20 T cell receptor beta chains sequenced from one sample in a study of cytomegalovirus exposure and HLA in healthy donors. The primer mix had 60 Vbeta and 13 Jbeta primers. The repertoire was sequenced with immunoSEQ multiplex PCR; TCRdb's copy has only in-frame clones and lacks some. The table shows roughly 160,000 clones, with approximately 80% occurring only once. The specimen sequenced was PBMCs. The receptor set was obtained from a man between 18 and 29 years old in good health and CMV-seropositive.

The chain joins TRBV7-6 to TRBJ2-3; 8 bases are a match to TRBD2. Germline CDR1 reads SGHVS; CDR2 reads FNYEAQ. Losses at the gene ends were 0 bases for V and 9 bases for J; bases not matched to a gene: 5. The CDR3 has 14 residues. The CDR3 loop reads CASSLASGSNTQYF. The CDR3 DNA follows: TGTGCCAGCAGCTTAGCCAGCGGGAGCAACACGCAGTATTTT. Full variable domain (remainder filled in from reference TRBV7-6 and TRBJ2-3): GAGVSQSPRYKVTKRGQDVALRCDPISGHVSLYWYRQALGQGPEFLTYFNYEAQQDKSGLPNDRFSAERPEGSISTLTIQRTEQRDSAMYRCASSLASGSNTQYFGPGTRLTVL.

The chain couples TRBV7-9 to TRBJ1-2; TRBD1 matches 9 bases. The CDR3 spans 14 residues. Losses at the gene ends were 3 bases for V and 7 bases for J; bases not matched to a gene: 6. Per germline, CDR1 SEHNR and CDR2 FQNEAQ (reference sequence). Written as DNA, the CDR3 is TGTGCCAGCAGCTTTACAGGGGGCAAGGGTGGCTACACCTTC. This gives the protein CASSFTGGKGGYTF.

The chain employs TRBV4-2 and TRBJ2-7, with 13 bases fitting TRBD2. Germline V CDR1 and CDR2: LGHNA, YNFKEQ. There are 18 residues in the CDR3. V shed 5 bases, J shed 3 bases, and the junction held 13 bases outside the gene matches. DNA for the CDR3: TGTGCCAGCAGCTCCGCCAGAGGACTAGCGGGGGCCAACTACGAGCAGTACTTC. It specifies CASSSARGLAGANYEQYF.

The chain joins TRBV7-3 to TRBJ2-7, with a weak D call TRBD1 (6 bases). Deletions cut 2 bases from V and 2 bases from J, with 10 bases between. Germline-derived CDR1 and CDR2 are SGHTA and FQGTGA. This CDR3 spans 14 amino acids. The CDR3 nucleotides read TGTGCCAGCAGCTTAGCAGGGGCCCCCTACGAGCAGTACTTC. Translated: CASSLAGAPYEQYF.

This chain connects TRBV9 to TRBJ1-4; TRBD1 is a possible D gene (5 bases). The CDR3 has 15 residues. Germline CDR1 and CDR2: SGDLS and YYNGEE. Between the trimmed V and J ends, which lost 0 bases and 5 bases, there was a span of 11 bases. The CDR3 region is CASSVDQGRNEKLFF. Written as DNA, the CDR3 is TGTGCCAGCAGCGTAGACCAGGGCAGGAATGAAAAACTGTTTTTT.

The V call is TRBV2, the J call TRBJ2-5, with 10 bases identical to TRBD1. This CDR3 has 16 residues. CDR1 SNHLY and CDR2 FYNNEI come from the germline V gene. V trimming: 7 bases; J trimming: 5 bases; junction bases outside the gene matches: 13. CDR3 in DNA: TGTGCCAGCATGAGGTTCAAGGGGACAGGGGTGGAGACCCAGTACTTC. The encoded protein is CASMRFKGTGVETQYF.

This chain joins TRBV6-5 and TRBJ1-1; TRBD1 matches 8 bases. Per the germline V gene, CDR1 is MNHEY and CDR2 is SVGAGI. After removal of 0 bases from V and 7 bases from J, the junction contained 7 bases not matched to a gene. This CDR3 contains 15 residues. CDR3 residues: CASSYSLDRANEAFF. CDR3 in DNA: TGTGCCAGCAGTTACTCCCTGGACAGGGCCAATGAAGCTTTCTTT.

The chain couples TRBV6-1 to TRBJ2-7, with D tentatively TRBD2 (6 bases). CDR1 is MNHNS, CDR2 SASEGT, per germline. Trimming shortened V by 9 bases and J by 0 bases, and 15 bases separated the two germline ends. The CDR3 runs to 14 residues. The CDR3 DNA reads TGTGCCAGGGCGGGGAGGACGAACTCCTACGAGCAGTACTTC. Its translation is CARAGRTNSYEQYF.

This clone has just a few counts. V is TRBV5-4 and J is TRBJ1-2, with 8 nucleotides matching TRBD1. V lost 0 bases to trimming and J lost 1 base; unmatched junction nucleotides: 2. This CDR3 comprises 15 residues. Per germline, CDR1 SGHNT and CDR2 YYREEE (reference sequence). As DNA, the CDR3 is TGTGCCAGCAGCTTGGGACAGGGGTTTAACTATGGCTACACCTTC. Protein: CASSLGQGFNYGYTF.

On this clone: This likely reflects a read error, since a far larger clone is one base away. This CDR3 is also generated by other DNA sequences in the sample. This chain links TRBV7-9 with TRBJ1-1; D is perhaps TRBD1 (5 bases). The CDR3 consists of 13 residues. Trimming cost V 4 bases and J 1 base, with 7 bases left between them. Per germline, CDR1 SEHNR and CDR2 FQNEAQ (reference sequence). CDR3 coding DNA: TGTGCCAGCAGCTCGACAGAGAACACTGAAGCTTTCTTT. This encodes CASSSTENTEAFF.

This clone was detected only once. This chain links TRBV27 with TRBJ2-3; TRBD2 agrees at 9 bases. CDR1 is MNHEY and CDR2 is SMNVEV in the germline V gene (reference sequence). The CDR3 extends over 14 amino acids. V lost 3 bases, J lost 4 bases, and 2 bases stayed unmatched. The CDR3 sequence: CASSFSGRSDTQYF. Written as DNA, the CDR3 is TGTGCCAGCAGTTTTAGCGGGAGATCAGATACGCAGTATTTT.

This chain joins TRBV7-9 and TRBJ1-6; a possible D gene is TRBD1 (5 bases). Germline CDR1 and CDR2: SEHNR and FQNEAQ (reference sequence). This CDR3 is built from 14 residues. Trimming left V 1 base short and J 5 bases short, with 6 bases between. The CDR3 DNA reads TGTGCCAGCAGCTTAGGCAGGGATAATTCACCCCTCCACTTT. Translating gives CASSLGRDNSPLHF.

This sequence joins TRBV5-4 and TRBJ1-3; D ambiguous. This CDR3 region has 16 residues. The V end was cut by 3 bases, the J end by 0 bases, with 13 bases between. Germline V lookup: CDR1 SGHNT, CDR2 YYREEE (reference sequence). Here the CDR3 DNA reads TGTGCCAGCAGCTGGGGAGGGTCGTACTCTGGAAACACCATATATTTT. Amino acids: CASSWGGSYSGNTIYF. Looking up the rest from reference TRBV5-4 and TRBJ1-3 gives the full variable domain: ETGVTQSPTHLIKTRGQQVTLRCSSQSGHNTVSWYQQALGQGPQFIFQYYREEENGRGNFPPRFSGLQFPNYSSELNVNALELDDSALYLCASSWGGSYSGNTIYFGEGSWLTVV.

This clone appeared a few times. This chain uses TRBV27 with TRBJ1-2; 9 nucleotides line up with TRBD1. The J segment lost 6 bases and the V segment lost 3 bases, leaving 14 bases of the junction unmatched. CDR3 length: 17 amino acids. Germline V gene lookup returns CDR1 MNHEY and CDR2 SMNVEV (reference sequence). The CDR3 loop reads CASSFRQGTGFLNGYTF. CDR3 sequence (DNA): TGTGCCAGCAGTTTTCGGCAAGGGACAGGGTTTCTAAATGGCTACACCTTC.

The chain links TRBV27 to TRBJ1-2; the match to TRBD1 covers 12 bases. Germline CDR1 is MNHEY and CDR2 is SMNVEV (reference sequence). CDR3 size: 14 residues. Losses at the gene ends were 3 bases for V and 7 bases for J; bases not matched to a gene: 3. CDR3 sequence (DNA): TGTGCCAGCAGTTTGGGACAGGGGGCCTTTGGCTACACCTTC. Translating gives CASSLGQGAFGYTF.

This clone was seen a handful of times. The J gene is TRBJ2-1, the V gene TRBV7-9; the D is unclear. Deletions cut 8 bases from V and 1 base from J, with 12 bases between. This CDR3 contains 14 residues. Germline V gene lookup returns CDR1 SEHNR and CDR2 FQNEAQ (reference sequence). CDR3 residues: CASVTHESYNEQFF. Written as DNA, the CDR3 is TGTGCCAGCGTAACTCATGAGTCCTACAATGAGCAGTTCTTC.

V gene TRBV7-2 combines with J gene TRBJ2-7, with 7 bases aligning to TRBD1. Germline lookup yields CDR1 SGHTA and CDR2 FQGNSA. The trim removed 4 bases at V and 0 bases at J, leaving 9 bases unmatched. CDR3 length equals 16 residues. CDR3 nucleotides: TGTGCCAGCAGCTACGCGACAGGGACCAGCTCCTACGAGCAGTACTTC. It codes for CASSYATGTSSYEQYF.

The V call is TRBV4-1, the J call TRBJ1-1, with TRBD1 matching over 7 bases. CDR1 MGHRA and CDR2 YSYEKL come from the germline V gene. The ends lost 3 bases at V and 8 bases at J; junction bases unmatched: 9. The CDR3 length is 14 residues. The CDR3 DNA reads TGCGCCAGCAGCCACCACTCCCGGGACAGCGAAGCTTTCTTT. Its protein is CASSHHSRDSEAFF.

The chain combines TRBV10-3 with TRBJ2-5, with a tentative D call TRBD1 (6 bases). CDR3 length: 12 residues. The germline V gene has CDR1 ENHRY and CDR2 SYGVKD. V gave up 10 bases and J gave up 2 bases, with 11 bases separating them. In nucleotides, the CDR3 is TGTGCCACGGGACACCCACAAGAGACCCAGTACTTC. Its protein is CATGHPQETQYF.

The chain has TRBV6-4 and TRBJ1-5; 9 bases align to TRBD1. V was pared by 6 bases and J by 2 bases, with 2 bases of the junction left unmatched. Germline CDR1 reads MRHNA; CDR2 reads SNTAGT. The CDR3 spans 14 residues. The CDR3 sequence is CASSRTGGNQPQHF. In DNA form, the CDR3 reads TGTGCCAGCAGCCGGACAGGGGGCAATCAGCCCCAGCATTTT.